Listed below are T cell receptor beta chains from one sample, sequenced in a study of tumor-infiltrating lymphocytes in primary liver carcinoma. TCRdb passed the multiplex PCR reads through MiXCR, listing each CDR3 protein once. The table has 40,000 or so distinct CDR3 sequences, around 75% seen once. Sequenced material: tumor-adjacent normal liver tissue. These receptors all come from a woman in her twenties or thirties with primary liver carcinoma and hepatitis B virus infection. The CDR3 runs from the conserved cysteine through the conserved F or W. The D gene is left open where the match is weak. For some rows the clone size is stated as once, few or many, or as a class when expanded; others skip it.

D: .; V: TRBV28; J: TRBJ2-5; size: many; CDR3: CASTHLGTGGTMSGETQYF; DNA: TGTGCCAGCACCCACCTCGGGACCGGGGGAACGATGTCCGGAGAGACCCAGTACTTC
D: .; V: TRBV11-2; J: TRBJ2-1; size: once; CDR3: CASSLMRTSYDEQFF; DNA: TGTGCCAGCAGCTTAATGAGGACCTCATACGATGAGCAGTTCTTT
D: TRBD1; V: TRBV12-3/TRBV12-4; J: TRBJ2-1; size: .; CDR3: CASWLDRGFSYNEQFF; DNA: TGTGCCAGCTGGCTAGACAGGGGGTTCTCCTACAATGAGCAGTTCTTC
D: .; V: TRBV11-2; J: TRBJ2-2; size: .; CDR3: CASSPDPQLNAWELYF; DNA: TGTGCCAGCAGCCCCGATCCCCAATTGAACGCCTGGGAGCTGTATTTT
D: .; V: TRBV5-1; J: TRBJ2-2; size: .; CDR3: CASSLGHRDKNIRELFF; DNA: TGCGCCAGCAGCTTGGGGCACAGGGACAAGAACATCAGGGAGCTGTTTTTT
D: .; V: TRBV28; J: TRBJ1-5; size: many; CDR3: CASREVPNQPQHF; DNA: TGTGCCAGCAGGGAGGTCCCTAATCAGCCCCAGCATTTT
D: .; V: TRBV7-8; J: TRBJ2-7; size: once; CDR3: CASSALLLPPGQYF; DNA: TGCGCCAGCAGCGCCCTCCTGTTGCCCCCCGGGCAGTACTTC
D: .; V: TRBV6-6; J: TRBJ1-2; size: .; CDR3: CTSSTDVAQTVYYGYTF; DNA: TGTACCAGCAGTACCGATGTGGCGCAGACCGTGTACTATGGCTACACCTTC
D: TRBD2; V: TRBV28; J: TRBJ2-1; size: .; CDR3: CASPILAGDFGYNEQIF; DNA: TGTGCCAGCCCCATACTAGCGGGAGATTTCGGCTACAATGAGCAGATCTTC
D: .; V: TRBV28; J: TRBJ2-7; size: many; CDR3: CAGSPPGNRNGEQYF; DNA: TGTGCCGGCAGCCCTCCCGGGAACAGAAACGGCGAGCAGTACTTC
D: .; V: TRBV11-2; J: TRBJ2-7; size: .; CDR3: CACSPASEQHF; DNA: TGTGCCTGTAGTCCAGCTAGTGAGCAGCACTTC
D: TRBD1; V: TRBV28; J: TRBJ2-1; size: many; CDR3: CASSTRDSFYNEQFF; DNA: TGTGCCAGCAGTACCCGGGACAGTTTCTACAATGAGCAGTTCTTC
D: TRBD2; V: TRBV28; J: TRBJ2-5; size: .; CDR3: CASSPLAGVQETQYF; DNA: TGTGCCAGCAGCCCACTAGCGGGGGTCCAAGAGACCCAGTATTTC
D: TRBD1; V: TRBV11-2; J: TRBJ1-2; size: .; CDR3: CTSTQGEGWRLLF; DNA: TGTACCAGCACTCAGGGGGAGGGGTGGAGGCTACTCTTC
D: .; V: TRBV11-1; J: TRBJ2-6; size: .; CDR3: CASSPSGAGANVLTF; DNA: TGTGCCAGCAGCCCCTCGGGGGCTGGGGCCAACGTCCTGACTTTC
D: .; V: TRBV6-2/TRBV6-3; J: TRBJ2-1; size: .; CDR3: CTSSHGSASNEQFF; DNA: TGTACCAGCAGCCACGGTAGTGCGAGCAATGAGCAGTTCTTC
D: .; V: TRBV11-3; J: TRBJ2-2; size: .; CDR3: CANSLASIRVGRELFF; DNA: TGTGCCAACAGCTTGGCTTCCATTAGGGTGGGCCGGGAACTGTTTTTT
D: .; V: TRBV5-1; J: TRBJ2-1; size: .; CDR3: CANSSLLGQDNEQFF; DNA: TGCGCCAACAGCTCGCTCCTCGGGCAGGACAATGAGCAGTTCTTC
D: .; V: TRBV28; J: TRBJ1-4; size: many; CDR3: CASSSSGWGNEKLFF; DNA: TGTGCCAGCAGTTCCTCAGGGTGGGGGAATGAAAAACTGTTTTTT
D: .; V: TRBV12-3/TRBV12-4; J: TRBJ2-7; size: .; CDR3: CASLQSCTQGCEQYF; DNA: TGTGCCAGCCTACAATCCTGTACACAAGGTTGCGAGCAGTACTTC
D: .; V: TRBV29-1; J: TRBJ1-2; size: .; CDR3: CSAGGTGLLGYTF; DNA: TGCAGCGCTGGGGGGACCGGTCTCCTTGGCTACACCTTC
D: .; V: TRBV11-2; J: TRBJ2-3; size: .; CDR3: CASNSQLASTDTQYF; DNA: TGTGCCAGCAACTCGCAATTAGCTAGCACAGATACGCAGTATTTT
D: .; V: TRBV28; J: TRBJ1-1; size: .; CDR3: CASSFGRYTEASF; DNA: TGTGCCAGCAGCTTTGGGAGATACACTGAAGCTTCCTTT
D: .; V: TRBV6-2/TRBV6-3; J: TRBJ2-6; size: .; CDR3: CASSYRDFVANVLTF; DNA: TGTGCCAGCAGTTACAGGGACTTTGTGGCCAACGTCCTGACTTTC
D: .; V: TRBV6-6; J: TRBJ2-3; size: .; CDR3: CASSFSFGSGSTDTQYF; DNA: TGCGCCAGCAGTTTCTCTTTTGGCAGCGGGTCCACAGATACGCAGTATTTT
D: .; V: TRBV11-2; J: TRBJ1-1; size: .; CDR3: CASSLHLTGFETEAFF; DNA: TGTGCCAGTAGCCTACATCTTACAGGGTTCGAGACTGAAGCTTTCTTT
D: .; V: TRBV10-2; J: TRBJ2-3; size: .; CDR3: CARTPRGSEMNTQYF; DNA: TGCGCCAGGACCCCTCGGGGGTCTGAGATGAATACGCAGTATTTT
D: .; V: TRBV14; J: TRBJ2-5; size: .; CDR3: CVSSQDWSAETQYF; DNA: TGTGTCAGCAGCCAAGATTGGAGCGCTGAGACCCAATACTTC
D: TRBD2; V: TRBV28; J: TRBJ2-2; size: many; CDR3: CASSLETSRLELFF; DNA: TGTGCCAGCAGTCTCGAGACTAGCCGTTTGGAGCTGTTTTTT
D: .; V: TRBV9; J: TRBJ2-1; size: once; CDR3: CASSVEGEGRNEQFF; DNA: TGTGCCAGCAGCGTAGAAGGAGAGGGTAGGAATGAGCAGTTCTTC
D: .; V: TRBV28; J: TRBJ2-1; size: .; CDR3: CASSPPLGTSSYNGQFF; DNA: TGTGCCAGTAGTCCACCGTTGGGGACCAGCTCCTACAATGGGCAGTTCTTC
D: TRBD2; V: TRBV28; J: TRBJ2-7; size: many; CDR3: CASSLTSGGAYEQYF; DNA: TGTGCCAGCAGTTTGACTAGCGGGGGAGCCTACGAGCAGTACTTC
D: TRBD2; V: TRBV29-1; J: TRBJ2-3; size: .; CDR3: CTTHGGTRGTDTQYF; DNA: TGCACCACACACGGGGGGACTAGAGGCACAGATACGCAGTATTTT
D: .; V: TRBV7-8; J: TRBJ2-7; size: .; CDR3: CASGLGCAYEQYF; DNA: TGTGCCAGTGGACTGGGGTGCGCCTACGAGCAGTACTTC
D: .; V: TRBV5-1; J: TRBJ2-1; size: many; CDR3: CASSLGGSSNEQFF; DNA: TGCGCCAGCAGCTTGGGGGGCTCAAGCAATGAGCAGTTCTTC
D: .; V: TRBV6-1; J: TRBJ2-7; size: once; CDR3: CASSVRAITYKQYF; DNA: TGTGCCAGCAGTGTCCGGGCTATAACCTACAAGCAGTACTTC
D: .; V: TRBV11-1; J: TRBJ1-2; size: .; CDR3: CARSARKGNYGYTF; DNA: TGTGCCAGGAGCGCTCGGAAAGGGAACTATGGCTACACCTTC
D: .; V: TRBV11-2; J: TRBJ2-1; size: .; CDR3: CARSLGVMWNEQLF; DNA: TGCGCCCGCAGCCTCGGGGTGATGTGGAATGAGCAGCTCTTC
D: TRBD1; V: TRBV7-8; J: TRBJ2-3; size: many; CDR3: CASSLPWDRGATDTQYF; DNA: TGTGCCAGCAGCTTACCCTGGGACAGGGGGGCGACAGATACGCAGTATTTT
D: .; V: TRBV4-2; J: TRBJ1-6; size: many; CDR3: CASSQPWDLLNNSPLHF; DNA: TGTGCCAGCAGCCAACCTTGGGATCTTCTCAATAATTCACCCCTCCACTTT
D: .; V: TRBV4-3; J: TRBJ2-1; size: .; CDR3: CAGSQVLFGEQLF; DNA: TGCGCCGGCAGCCAAGTTCTGTTCGGTGAGCAGCTCTTC